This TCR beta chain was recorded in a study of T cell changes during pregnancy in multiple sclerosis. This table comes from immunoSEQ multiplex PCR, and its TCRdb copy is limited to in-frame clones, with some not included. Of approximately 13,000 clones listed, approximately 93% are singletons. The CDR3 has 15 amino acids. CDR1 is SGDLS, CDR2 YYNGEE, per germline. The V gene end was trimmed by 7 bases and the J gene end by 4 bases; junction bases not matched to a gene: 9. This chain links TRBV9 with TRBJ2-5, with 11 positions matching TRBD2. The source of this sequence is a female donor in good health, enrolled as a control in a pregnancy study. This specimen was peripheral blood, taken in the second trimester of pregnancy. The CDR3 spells CASAPGLAELETQYF. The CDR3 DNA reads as TGTGCCAGCGCACCGGGACTAGCGGAGTTAGAGACCCAGTACTTC. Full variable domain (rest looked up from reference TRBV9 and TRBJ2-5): DSGVTQTPKHLITATGQRVTLRCSPRSGDLSVYWYQQSLDQGLQFLIQYYNGEERAKGNILERFSAQQFPDLHSELNLSSLELGDSALYFCASAPGLAELETQYFGPGTRLLVL.